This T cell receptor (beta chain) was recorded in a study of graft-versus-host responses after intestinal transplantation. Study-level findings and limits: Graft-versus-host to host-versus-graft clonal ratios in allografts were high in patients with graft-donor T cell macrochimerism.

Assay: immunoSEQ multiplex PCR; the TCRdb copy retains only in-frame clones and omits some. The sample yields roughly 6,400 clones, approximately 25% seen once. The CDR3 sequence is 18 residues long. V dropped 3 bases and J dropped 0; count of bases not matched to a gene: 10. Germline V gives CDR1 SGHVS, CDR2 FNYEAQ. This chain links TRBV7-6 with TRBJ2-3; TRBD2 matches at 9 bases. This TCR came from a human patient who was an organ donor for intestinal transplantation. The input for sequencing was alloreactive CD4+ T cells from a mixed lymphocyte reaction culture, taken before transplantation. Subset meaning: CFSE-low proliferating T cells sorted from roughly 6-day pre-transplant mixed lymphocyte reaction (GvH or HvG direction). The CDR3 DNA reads TGTGCCAGCAGCTTTGGACTTAGCGGGGGCCCTAGCACAGATACGCAGTATTTT. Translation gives CASSFGLSGGPSTDTQYF.